This T cell receptor beta chain was recovered during a study of beta chain features in type 1 diabetes. The sequenced template was cDNA made from the entire isolated RNA. Clones were sequenced by immunoSEQ multiplex PCR, and TCRdb holds only the in-frame ones, with some missing. The table records 200,000 to 250,000 clones, around 10% of them present only once. Each population that was sorted was more than 95% pure. In its sample, this clone was seen a few times. Its antigen is not known. General study results and limits: Shortening of TCRB CDR3s, moderate but significant, appeared in all four CD4+ subsets of Type 1 diabetes patients. The study found fewer insertions and more deletions at VDJ junctions in type 1 diabetes patients. Patients' naive, central memory and Treg TCRB repertoires seemed closer to one another than those of healthy donors.

The CDR3 is 18 amino acids. Germline CDR1 reads SGDLS; CDR2 reads YYNGEE. V was cut by 1 base and J by 7 bases, with 27 bases left in between. The sequencing input was naive CD4+ T cells from blood. V usage is TRBV9 and J usage is TRBJ2-7; the D gene is possibly TRBD2 (6 bases). This receptor was identified in a young woman in good health. The CDR3 DNA follows: TGTGCCAGCAGCGTACGGGGTACGGGTGTCGGGGGAATTGGAGAGCAGTACTTC. Translated, it gives CASSVRGTGVGGIGEQYF.